The rows below give T cell receptor beta chains drawn from one sample of a study of control samples from healthy donors and cancer patients. Profiling relied on immunoSEQ multiplex PCR, and the TCRdb table lists in-frame clones only, not all of them. The table includes tens of thousands of clones, approximately 90% detected once. Specimen: PBMCs. All receptors derive from a man aged 30 to 45 with colorectal cancer. CDR3s include the opening cysteine and the closing phenylalanine or tryptophan. A D gene is named only where the DNA matches it firmly. Clone size appears in some rows only: once, few, many, or a class for an expanded clone.

v_gene: TRBV10-1
abundance: NA
d_gene: TRBD1
j_gene: TRBJ2-1
CDR3nt: TGCGCCAGCAGTGGAAGGACAGGGAACGACAATGAGCAGTTCTTC
CDR3aa: CASSGRTGNDNEQFF

v_gene: TRBV2
abundance: once
d_gene: NA
j_gene: TRBJ2-1
CDR3nt: TGTGCCAGCAGCGCCGGGTCCTACAATGAGCAGTTCTTC
CDR3aa: CASSAGSYNEQFF

v_gene: TRBV5-1
abundance: NA
d_gene: NA
j_gene: TRBJ2-2
CDR3nt: TGCGCCAGCAGCTTGTCGGTTGGCGGGGAGCTGTTTTTT
CDR3aa: CASSLSVGGELFF

v_gene: TRBV7-9
abundance: NA
d_gene: NA
j_gene: TRBJ2-1
CDR3nt: TGTGCCAGCAGCCCACGACCCGGGGCGGCTTACAATGAGCAGTTCTTC
CDR3aa: CASSPRPGAAYNEQFF

v_gene: TRBV4-2
abundance: NA
d_gene: TRBD2
j_gene: TRBJ2-7
CDR3nt: TGTGCCAGCAGCCTTTCTAGCGGGGGGGAGCAGTACTTC
CDR3aa: CASSLSSGGEQYF

v_gene: TRBV30
abundance: few
d_gene: TRBD1
j_gene: TRBJ2-2
CDR3nt: TGTGCCTGGAGAGGGGGCAGGAAGAACACCGGGGAGCTGTTTTTT
CDR3aa: CAWRGGRKNTGELFF

v_gene: TRBV5-1
abundance: NA
d_gene: TRBD1
j_gene: TRBJ2-5
CDR3nt: TGCGCCAGCAGCTTGGCCGACAGGGGGCTTGAGACCCAGTACTTC
CDR3aa: CASSLADRGLETQYF

v_gene: TRBV2
abundance: NA
d_gene: NA
j_gene: TRBJ2-7
CDR3nt: TGTGCCAGCAGCCCAGCAGCAATCTCCTACGAGCAGTACTTC
CDR3aa: CASSPAAISYEQYF

v_gene: TRBV7-2
abundance: NA
d_gene: NA
j_gene: TRBJ2-5
CDR3nt: TGTGCCAGCAGCTCAGGGGGAGCGGGATGGAGGGGGCGCGTGGAGACCCAGTACTTC
CDR3aa: CASSSGGAGWRGRVETQYF

v_gene: TRBV30
abundance: NA
d_gene: NA
j_gene: TRBJ1-3
CDR3nt: TGTGCCTGGAGTGTATTGGGCTCCGGAAACACCATATATTTT
CDR3aa: CAWSVLGSGNTIYF

v_gene: TRBV6-6
abundance: NA
d_gene: TRBD1
j_gene: TRBJ1-4
CDR3nt: TGTGCCAGCAGTTCCCCGGGACAGGGGGTTTGGGAACTGTTTTTT
CDR3aa: CASSSPGQGVWELFF

v_gene: TRBV18
abundance: NA
d_gene: NA
j_gene: TRBJ2-7
CDR3nt: TGTGCCAGCTCACCCACCCGACAGTCCTACGAGCAGTACTTC
CDR3aa: CASSPTRQSYEQYF

v_gene: TRBV14
abundance: NA
d_gene: NA
j_gene: TRBJ2-7
CDR3nt: TGTGCCAGCAGCCAGAAGTACGAGCAGTACTTC
CDR3aa: CASSQKYEQYF

v_gene: TRBV5-6
abundance: NA
d_gene: NA
j_gene: TRBJ2-3
CDR3nt: TGTGCCAGCAGCTTTGGTGGGCAGGGAGATACGCAGTATTTT
CDR3aa: CASSFGGQGDTQYF

v_gene: TRBV3-1/TRBV3-2
abundance: once
d_gene: NA
j_gene: TRBJ1-2
CDR3nt: TGTGCCAGCAGCCAAGAGAGCGGGGCGAGGGGCTACACCTTC
CDR3aa: CASSQESGARGYTF

v_gene: TRBV5-6
abundance: NA
d_gene: NA
j_gene: TRBJ1-1
CDR3nt: TGTGCCAGCAGCGAGGAAGGAGGGAACCTAAACACTGAAGCTTTCTTT
CDR3aa: CASSEEGGNLNTEAFF

v_gene: TRBV2
abundance: NA
d_gene: NA
j_gene: TRBJ1-2
CDR3nt: TGTGCCAGCAGTGGACCCAAATGGGAGGGGCCGAAAGCTAACTATGGCTACACCTTC
CDR3aa: CASSGPKWEGPKANYGYTF

v_gene: TRBV4-1
abundance: NA
d_gene: TRBD1
j_gene: TRBJ1-4
CDR3nt: TGCGCCAGCAGCCAAGGGACAGGGGGCAGAGTCGATGAAAAACTGTTTTTT
CDR3aa: CASSQGTGGRVDEKLFF

v_gene: TRBV5-6
abundance: NA
d_gene: TRBD1
j_gene: TRBJ2-2
CDR3nt: TGTGCCAGCAGCTTGGCCGGGACAGGGAGTACCGGGGAGCTGTTTTTT
CDR3aa: CASSLAGTGSTGELFF

v_gene: TRBV29-1
abundance: few
d_gene: NA
j_gene: TRBJ2-3
CDR3nt: TGCAGCGTTGGAGGGGATACGCAGTATTTT
CDR3aa: CSVGGDTQYF

v_gene: TRBV24-1
abundance: NA
d_gene: TRBD2
j_gene: TRBJ2-1
CDR3nt: TGTGCCACCAGTGATTTCGGCGGCGGGGGGGGTGAGCAGTTCTTC
CDR3aa: CATSDFGGGGGEQFF

v_gene: TRBV30
abundance: NA
d_gene: NA
j_gene: TRBJ1-5
CDR3nt: TGTGCCTGGAGTCCTCCCGGAGGACGGGCCCAGCATTTT
CDR3aa: CAWSPPGGRAQHF